This entry lists 23 T cell receptor beta chains sequenced from one sample in a study of regulatory T cells in long-lasting Graves disease. Relying on iRepertoire HTBI primers and Arm-PCR of CDR3 regions, the team built TCR beta libraries. TCRdb used MiXCR to reprocess the multiplex PCR reads, holding one entry per CDR3 protein. The data hold around 460,000 distinct CDR3 sequences, with 13% to 15% observed a single time. Time point: newly diagnosed GD, antithyroid drugs for less than 3 months. From PBMCs, RNA was extracted and then used to make the TCR library. These same records also appear under a second study, on T cells in Graves' hyperthyroidism and ophthalmopathy.

Here the sequenced sample was peripheral blood mononuclear cells (PBMCs), taken at new diagnosis, from a patient treated with antithyroid drugs. Receptors were obtained from a woman aged 45-59 years with Graves disease.

This clonotype was counted at least ten times. In nucleotides, the CDR3 is TGTGCCAGCACCGGGGGGGAGGATGAGCAGTTCTTC. Translated: CASTGGEDEQFF. This chain joins TRBV7-9 and TRBJ2-1; 8 nucleotides agree with TRBD2. CDR1 and CDR2 from the germline V gene are SEHNR and FQNEAQ (reference sequence). This CDR3 region has 12 residues. With 7 bases clipped from V and 8 bases from J, the junction kept 4 bases outside the gene matches.

This chain connects TRBV5-1 to TRBJ2-5; 7 nucleotides line up with TRBD1. The CDR3 has 15 residues. CDR1 is SGHRS and CDR2 is YFSETQ in the germline V gene. With V trimmed by 5 bases and J by 2 bases, 9 bases remained unmatched. In DNA form, the CDR3 reads TGCGCCAGCAGGGTGGGGCCGACAGGGCAAGAGACCCAGTACTTC. This translates into CASRVGPTGQETQYF.

This clonotype was counted at least ten times. V gene TRBV11-2 combines with J gene TRBJ2-2; D unresolved. The CDR3 is made up of 12 amino acids. Germline V gene lookup returns CDR1 SGHAT and CDR2 FQNNGV. The V and J ends lost 5 bases and 7 bases respectively, with 8 bases between them. The DNA for the CDR3 is TGTGCCAGCAGCGGAGATGGCGGGGAGCTGTTTTTT. Translation: CASSGDGGELFF.

Ten or more counts support this clonotype. This sequence joins TRBV7-9 and TRBJ2-1; D call uncertain. Deletions cut 6 bases from V and 9 bases from J, with 9 bases between. This CDR3 spans 11 amino acids. Per the germline V gene, CDR1 is SEHNR and CDR2 is FQNEAQ (reference sequence). The CDR3 DNA sequence: TGTGCCAGCAGTCACGGCGGTGAGCAGTTCTTC. Translation gives CASSHGGEQFF.

This clonotype was found many times. This rearrangement joins TRBV6-1 to TRBJ2-2; 7 nucleotides align to TRBD2. V was pared by 7 bases and J by 2 bases, with 7 bases of the junction left unmatched. The CDR3 is made up of 15 amino acids. CDR1 and CDR2 from the germline V gene are MNHNS and SASEGT. The CDR3 DNA sequence: TGTGCCAGCAATCGGCTAGCGGAAAACACCGGGGAGCTGTTTTTT. It encodes CASNRLAENTGELFF.

This clonotype was seen many times. This chain uses TRBV11-1 with TRBJ2-5; D tentatively fits TRBD1 or TRBD2 (5 bases each). Trimming took 4 bases from V and 4 from J, leaving 13 bases between them. This CDR3 is built from 14 residues. The germline V gene has CDR1 SGHAT and CDR2 FQDESV (reference sequence). CDR3 nucleotides: TGTGCCAGCAGCTCGGGGCCAGAAAGAGAGACCCAGTACTTC. Protein product: CASSSGPERETQYF.

Many counts were recorded for this clonotype. The chain recombines TRBV2 with TRBJ2-2, with TRBD2 matching over 9 bases. The J segment lost 6 bases and the V segment lost 3 bases, leaving 8 bases of the junction unmatched. This CDR3 has 16 amino acids. CDR1 is SNHLY, CDR2 FYNNEI, per germline. CDR3 nucleotides: TGTGCCAGCAGTGAGCGGGAGGGCTGGGAGGCCGGGGAGCTGTTTTTT. Protein: CASSEREGWEAGELFF.

This clonotype was seen more than once but under ten times. The chain employs TRBV5-1 and TRBJ2-1; 15 nucleotides agree with TRBD2. The CDR3 covers 17 residues. The J segment lost 6 bases and the V segment lost 2 bases, leaving 6 bases of the junction unmatched. The V gene's germline CDR1 is SGHRS and CDR2 YFSETQ. The CDR3 is CASSFKWGLAGGNEQFF. CDR3 DNA sequence: TGCGCCAGCAGCTTCAAGTGGGGACTAGCGGGAGGCAATGAGCAGTTCTTC.

At least ten counts were recorded for this clonotype. The V gene is TRBV28, the J gene TRBJ1-1; D unresolved. There are 12 residues in the CDR3. Trimming cost V 5 bases and J 8 bases, with 12 bases left between them. The germline V gene encodes CDR1 MDHEN and CDR2 SYDVKM. The CDR3 loop is CASSPYKQEAFF. The DNA for the CDR3 is TGTGCCAGCAGTCCGTACAAGCAGGAAGCTTTCTTT.

This clonotype was observed at least ten times. CDR3 amino acids: CSASPAGRADEQFF. The CDR3 nucleotides read TGCAGTGCTAGTCCCGCGGGACGAGCTGATGAGCAGTTCTTC. The genes are TRBV20-1 and TRBJ2-1, with D tentatively TRBD2 (6 bases). The V gene's germline CDR1 is DFQATT and CDR2 SNEGSKA (reference sequence). V was clipped by 3 bases and J by 8 bases, with 17 bases between them. The CDR3 consists of 14 residues.

There are many counts of this clonotype. The chain links TRBV12-3 or TRBV12-4 to TRBJ1-1; 9 positions agree with TRBD1. This CDR3 is built from 15 residues. J was trimmed by 6 bases and V by 3 bases; bases with no gene match: 8. In nucleotides, the CDR3 is TGTGCCAGCAGTTTCTCGACAGGGGGAATTGCTGAAGCTTTCTTT. Translation gives CASSFSTGGIAEAFF.

On this clonotype: Being one base from a much bigger clone, this may be a read error. The chain employs TRBV6-1 and TRBJ2-7, with TRBD1 as a possible D gene (6 bases). V gave up 7 bases and J gave up 7 bases, with 20 bases separating them. The CDR3 has 14 amino acids. Germline assignment: CDR1 MNHNS and CDR2 SASEGT. This CDR3 reads CASKPGQGNTEQYF. For the CDR3, the DNA is TGTGCCAGCAAGCCCGGCCAGGGGAACACTGAGCAGTACTTC.

On this clonotype itself: A much more abundant neighbour one base away suggests this may be a read error. The CDR3, as DNA: TGCAGTGCGTACCTGTCCGGGCCGCTAGCTTATGTCTACACCTTC. The encoded protein is CSAYLSGPLAYVYTF. V and J are TRBV20-1 and TRBJ1-2; no clear D gene. The germline CDR1 and CDR2 sequences are DFQATT and SNEGSKA (reference sequence). The CDR3 totals 15 residues.

This clonotype was seen ten or more times. The chain combines TRBV12-3 or TRBV12-4 with TRBJ2-7; D possibly matches TRBD1 or TRBD2 (5 bases each). V was clipped by 4 bases and J by 3 bases, with 10 bases between them. CDR3 size: 13 residues. The CDR3 region has the DNA TGTGCCAGCAGTTCAGGGACCCTCTACGAGCAGTACTTC. As protein: CASSSGTLYEQYF.

Concerning this clonotype: A far larger clone is one base from this, pointing to a likely read error. The genes are TRBV11-3 and TRBJ2-5; 9 bases match TRBD1. The DNA end lines up better with TRBJ2-1; the J call may be wrong. This CDR3 comprises 15 residues. Germline loops: CDR1 SGHNT, CDR2 YENEEA. CDR3 DNA: TGTGCCGGCAGCCCACGACAGGGGGCCTACAATGAGCAGTTCTTC. It specifies CAGSPRQGAYNEQFF.

The sample holds many counts of this clonotype. DNA of the CDR3: TGTGCCAGCAGCTTAGCGACCAGGGACGATACGCAGTATTTT. Its protein product is CASSLATRDDTQYF. The chain employs TRBV7-6 and TRBJ2-3, with D possibly called TRBD1 or TRBD2 (5 bases each). With 0 bases removed from V and 6 bases from J, the gap between germline ends came to 10 bases. The CDR3 has 14 amino acids. CDR1 is SGHVS, CDR2 FNYEAQ, per germline.

At least ten counts were recorded for this clonotype. This chain uses TRBV2 with TRBJ2-7, with D unresolved. V shed 3 bases and J shed 6 bases, with 21 bases lying between them. Per germline, CDR1 SNHLY and CDR2 FYNNEI. The CDR3 length is 16 residues. CDR3 sequence reads: CASSEVGPLRPGEQYF. CDR3 DNA: TGTGCCAGCAGTGAGGTCGGACCACTCAGGCCAGGCGAGCAGTACTTC.

The CDR3 DNA reads TGTGCCAGCAGTGCCAACAGGGGAGACGAGCAGTACTTC. It specifies CASSANRGDEQYF. V gene TRBV12-3 or TRBV12-4 combines with J gene TRBJ2-7; 7 bases fit TRBD1. CDR3 length equals 13 residues. V lost 5 bases and J lost 5; bases outside the gene matches: 6.

This clonotype has just a few counts. The junction differs from germline at one of its ends, possibly a read error. The rearrangement links TRBV11-2 to TRBJ2-7; D could derive from TRBD1 or TRBD2 (6 bases each). This CDR3 has 12 amino acids. The germline V gene has CDR1 SGHAT and CDR2 FQNNGV. CDR3 sequence (DNA): TGTGCCAGCAGCTTGGGTAAAGGGGGAGGCGTCTTC. Translation gives CASSLGKGGGVF.

This clonotype was counted many times. The V call is TRBV9, the J call TRBJ2-2, with TRBD2 identical over 11 bases. Germline CDR1 SGDLS, CDR2 YYNGEE. The CDR3 consists of 15 residues. Trimming removed 3 bases from V and 5 bases from J; junction bases left unmatched: 3. The CDR3 here is CASSASGRRTGELFF. As DNA, the CDR3 is TGTGCCAGCAGCGCTAGCGGGAGGAGAACCGGGGAGCTGTTTTTT.

The table lists this clonotype with a few counts. The chain carries TRBV28 and TRBJ2-1; 11 nucleotides agree with TRBD2. The length of the CDR3 is 19 residues. Losses at the gene ends were 2 bases for V and 7 bases for J; bases not matched to a gene: 16. CDR1 and CDR2 from the germline V gene are MDHEN and SYDVKM. DNA of the CDR3: TGTGCCAGCAGTTTAATTAAGGTTATAATAGCGGGAGGGCCGAATGAGCAGTTCTTC. It codes for CASSLIKVIIAGGPNEQFF.

There are many counts of this clonotype. The V and J genes are TRBV27 and TRBJ2-6; possibly TRBD1 for D (6 bases). The CDR3 spans 15 residues. Between the trimmed V and J ends, which lost 7 bases and 4 bases, there was a span of 14 bases. The germline V gene has CDR1 MNHEY and CDR2 SMNVEV (reference sequence). The CDR3 protein is CASTYAGAGANVLTF. CDR3 bases: TGTGCCAGCACTTACGCAGGGGCAGGGGCCAACGTCCTGACTTTC.

As to this clonotype: A much larger clone differs from this one at a single base, so this may be a read error. The chain links TRBV7-2 to TRBJ1-6; 9 nucleotides line up with TRBD1. The J segment lost 9 bases and the V segment lost 8 bases, leaving 17 bases of the junction unmatched. CDR1 and CDR2 (germline): SGHTA, FQGNSA. The CDR3 is 17 amino acids. CDR3 bases: TGTGCCAGCGGCCAATATGGACAGGGGCGGATAGGTTCACCCCTCCACTTT. Translation: CASGQYGQGRIGSPLHF. Based on the CDR3 plus reference TRBV7-2 and TRBJ1-6, the full variable domain is GAGVSQSPSNKVTEKGKDVELRCDPISGHTALYWYRQSLGQGLEFLIYFQGNSAPDKSGLPSDRFSAERTGGSVSTLTIQRTQQEDSAVYLCASGQYGQGRIGSPLHFGNGTRLTVT.